This TCR beta chain stems from a study of T cell changes during pregnancy in multiple sclerosis. The CDR3 has 15 residues. CDR1 and CDR2 (germline): SGHTA, FQGNSA. The V segment lost 5 bases and the J segment 7 bases; nucleotides outside the gene matches: 8. The table came from immunoSEQ multiplex PCR; TCRdb's copy has only in-frame clones and leaves some out. The repertoire holds roughly 100,000 clones, with about 90% as singletons. The sample was peripheral blood, taken after pregnancy. This TCR was sampled from a female donor with multiple sclerosis, enrolled in a pregnancy study. The chain uses TRBV7-2 and TRBJ1-6; TRBD1 matches 7 bases. For the CDR3, the DNA is TGTGCCAGCAGCCCCTACAGGGGCAGCAATTCACCCCTCCACTTT. Encoded protein: CASSPYRGSNSPLHF.